These T cell receptor beta chains were read from a single sample in a study of identical twins. One entry per CDR3 protein results from TCRdb running MiXCR on the 5' RACE reads. This sample has more than 1.5 million distinct CDR3 sequences, with less than 35% found just once. Sequencing was carried out using cord blood. All receptors derive from a newborn girl in good health. Both conserved end residues are part of each CDR3. The D gene is left open where the match is weak. Rows may omit the clone size; those that give it use once, few, many or a size class.

j_call	clone_size	d_call	cdr3_length	v_call	cdr3_aa	cdr3_nt
TRBJ2-5	NA	NA	16	TRBV7-9	CASSLAIDLRRETQYF	TGTGCCAGCAGCTTAGCGATCGACCTGAGACGGGAGACCCAGTACTTC
TRBJ2-1	many	TRBD2	16	TRBV20-1	CSATKVGTSGDNEQFF	TGCAGTGCTACTAAAGTTGGGACTAGCGGAGACAATGAGCAGTTCTTC
TRBJ1-1	NA	TRBD1	16	TRBV5-1	CASSLAARGLVTEAFF	TGCGCCAGCAGCTTGGCCGCTAGGGGGCTAGTCACTGAAGCTTTCTTT
TRBJ2-2	NA	NA	16	TRBV5-5	CASSLAKGLLTGELFF	TGTGCCAGCAGCTTGGCCAAGGGGTTGCTCACCGGGGAGCTGTTTTTT
TRBJ1-2	NA	TRBD1	14	TRBV20-1	CSGSRQGFNYGYTF	TGCAGTGGGTCCCGACAGGGCTTTAACTATGGCTACACCTTC
TRBJ2-2	NA	TRBD1	16	TRBV10-3	CAISESTGTNTGELFF	TGTGCCATCAGTGAGTCGACAGGGACGAACACCGGGGAGCTGTTTTTT
TRBJ1-2	many	NA	13	TRBV12-3/TRBV12-4	CASSFRQGYGYTF	TGTGCCAGCAGTTTCAGGCAGGGATATGGCTACACCTTC
TRBJ2-7	NA	NA	16	TRBV5-1	CASSLRERTSSYEQYF	TGCGCCAGCAGCTTGAGGGAACGGACAAGCTCCTACGAGCAGTACTTC
TRBJ2-1	few	TRBD1	16	TRBV28	CASSLFSTGAYNEQFF	TGTGCCAGCAGTTTATTTTCGACAGGGGCATACAATGAGCAGTTCTTC
TRBJ1-2	NA	TRBD1	15	TRBV20-1	CSARWDRGPNYGYTF	TGCAGTGCTAGGTGGGACAGGGGGCCTAACTATGGCTACACCTTC
TRBJ2-7	NA	NA	15	TRBV5-6	CASSLGPLGAYEQYF	TGTGCCAGCAGCTTGGGGCCATTAGGCGCCTACGAGCAGTACTTC
TRBJ2-7	few	NA	14	TRBV4-2	CASSQRPEAYEQYF	TGTGCCAGCAGCCAAAGGCCCGAGGCCTACGAGCAGTACTTC
TRBJ1-2	few	NA	15	TRBV12-3/TRBV12-4	CASSLYQGSLGGYTF	TGTGCCAGCAGTTTATATCAGGGGTCCCTCGGGGGCTACACCTTC
TRBJ2-7	few	TRBD2	16	TRBV3-1	CASSQDGLAGGYEQYF	TGTGCCAGCAGCCAAGATGGGCTAGCGGGAGGCTACGAGCAGTACTTC
TRBJ2-6	few	NA	17	TRBV7-2	CASSLFSQGIGANVLTF	TGTGCCAGCAGCTTATTTTCCCAGGGGATTGGGGCCAACGTCCTGACTTTC
TRBJ2-3	NA	TRBD1	11	TRBV25-1	CASSVGRGRYF	TGTGCCAGCAGTGTGGGCAGGGGGAGGTATTTT
TRBJ1-1	NA	TRBD1	13	TRBV28	CASSPGTVTEAFF	TGTGCCAGCAGTCCGGGGACAGTCACTGAAGCTTTCTTT
TRBJ2-3	few	NA	16	TRBV28	CASSFLARTRADTQYF	TGTGCCAGCAGTTTCTTAGCGCGGACCAGGGCGGATACGCAGTATTTT
TRBJ2-1	few	NA	16	TRBV24-1	CATSDLNPGTYNEQFF	TGTGCCACCAGTGATTTAAACCCTGGGACCTACAATGAGCAGTTCTTC
TRBJ2-3	NA	TRBD2	15	TRBV28	CASSYGGRTTDTQYF	TGTGCCAGCAGTTATGGCGGGAGAACCACAGATACGCAGTATTTT
TRBJ1-3	NA	NA	12	TRBV20-1	CSARTGGNTIYF	TGCAGTGCCCGGACGGGGGGAAACACCATATATTTT
TRBJ1-2	NA	NA	14	TRBV6-6	CAGSFYNSNYGYTF	TGTGCCGGCAGTTTTTACAATAGTAACTATGGCTACACCTTC
TRBJ1-5	few	NA	20	TRBV28	CASRMGPGDTAGWGNQPQHF	TGTGCCAGCAGAATGGGTCCGGGGGATACGGCCGGTTGGGGCAATCAGCCCCAGCATTTT
TRBJ2-1	NA	NA	10	TRBV7-7	CARSRSEQFF	TGTGCTAGATCGAGAAGTGAGCAGTTCTTC
TRBJ1-4	few	NA	14	TRBV7-2	CASRSGTTNEKLFF	TGTGCCAGCAGATCAGGGACAACTAATGAAAAACTGTTTTTT
TRBJ2-7	few	NA	14	TRBV7-9	CASSSHRVLDEQYF	TGTGCCAGCAGCTCGCACAGGGTTCTCGATGAGCAGTACTTC
TRBJ2-7	NA	TRBD2	15	TRBV11-1	CASSLEPAGGYEQYF	TGTGCCAGCAGCTTAGAACCAGCGGGAGGCTACGAGCAGTACTTC
TRBJ2-7	NA	NA	13	TRBV7-2	CASSLFVVDEQYF	TGTGCCAGCAGCTTATTTGTCGTTGACGAGCAGTACTTC
TRBJ1-4	NA	TRBD1	12	TRBV29-1	CSSQTGDEKLFF	TGCAGCTCCCAAACAGGGGATGAAAAACTGTTTTTT
TRBJ2-7	few	NA	14	TRBV6-1	CASSENGGVYEQYF	TGTGCCAGCAGTGAAAACGGCGGCGTCTACGAGCAGTACTTC
TRBJ1-5	few	NA	15	TRBV15	CATSREGVSNQPQHF	TGTGCCACCAGCAGAGAAGGGGTGAGCAATCAGCCCCAGCATTTT
TRBJ2-1	NA	NA	19	TRBV3-1	CASSQDRLAPDRRANEQFF	TGTGCCAGCAGCCAAGATAGGCTAGCGCCCGACCGACGGGCCAATGAGCAGTTCTTC
TRBJ1-1	NA	NA	12	TRBV7-9	CASSSRPRAAFF	TGTGCCAGCAGCTCGCGACCGAGGGCCGCTTTCTTT
TRBJ1-5	once	NA	15	TRBV2	CASSERGGRNQPQHF	TGTGCCAGCAGTGAGAGAGGGGGTCGCAATCAGCCCCAGCATTTT
TRBJ1-1	NA	NA	13	TRBV27	CASSLSRKTEAFF	TGTGCCAGCAGTTTATCACGTAAGACTGAAGCTTTCTTT
TRBJ2-1	few	NA	15	TRBV20-1	CSARNFRVSYNEQFF	TGCAGTGCTAGAAACTTCAGGGTCTCCTACAATGAGCAGTTCTTC
TRBJ2-1	NA	TRBD1	14	TRBV29-1	CSVIQGGSYNEQFF	TGCAGCGTGATACAGGGGGGCTCCTACAATGAGCAGTTCTTC
TRBJ2-1	few	TRBD1	14	TRBV10-3	CAISEVDRGNEQFF	TGTGCCATCAGTGAGGTGGACAGGGGAAATGAGCAGTTCTTC
TRBJ1-2	few	NA	18	TRBV10-3	CAISESLGPWTLGEGYTF	TGTGCCATCAGTGAGTCTTTAGGACCATGGACACTAGGGGAAGGCTACACCTTC
TRBJ2-1	few	NA	17	TRBV27	CASSPTAPGSSYNEQFF	TGTGCCAGCAGTCCTACCGCCCCAGGTAGCTCCTACAATGAGCAGTTCTTC
TRBJ2-2	NA	NA	15	TRBV5-5	CASSSHRQNTGELFF	TGTGCCAGCAGCTCACACCGACAGAACACCGGGGAGCTGTTTTTT
TRBJ2-4	few	NA	16	TRBV7-2	CASSLQMGSAKNIQYF	TGTGCCAGCAGCTTACAGATGGGGAGCGCCAAAAACATTCAGTACTTT
TRBJ2-1	NA	NA	12	TRBV15	CAIEDSYNEQFF	TGTGCCATAGAAGACAGTTACAATGAGCAGTTCTTC
TRBJ2-7	few	NA	15	TRBV20-1	CSAREPTQGSHEQYF	TGCAGTGCTAGAGAACCAACGCAAGGGTCCCACGAGCAGTACTTC
TRBJ2-7	few	TRBD1	12	TRBV10-3	CAIMGQGYEQYF	TGTGCCATCATGGGACAGGGCTACGAGCAGTACTTC
TRBJ2-1	few	NA	15	TRBV11-2	CASSFSRDNYNEQFF	TGTGCCAGCAGCTTCAGCCGGGACAACTACAATGAGCAGTTCTTC
TRBJ2-1	NA	TRBD2	20	TRBV12-3/TRBV12-4	CASSFRGLAVLGQLYNEQFF	TGTGCCAGCAGTTTCCGGGGACTAGCGGTTCTAGGGCAGCTCTACAATGAGCAGTTCTTC
TRBJ2-3	NA	NA	17	TRBV4-1	CASSQQEWRGTWDTQYF	TGCGCCAGCAGCCAACAAGAGTGGCGGGGAACGTGGGATACGCAGTATTTT
TRBJ2-7	many	TRBD2	14	TRBV29-1	CSVASSGGRYVQYF	TGCAGCGTTGCCTCTAGCGGGGGCCGCTATGTGCAGTACTTC
TRBJ2-3	NA	TRBD2	13	TRBV2	CADSGRAWDTQYF	TGTGCCGACAGCGGGAGGGCTTGGGATACGCAGTATTTT
TRBJ1-2	few	NA	14	TRBV28	CASSTAGNGYGYTF	TGTGCCAGCAGTACCGCCGGGAATGGATATGGCTACACCTTC
TRBJ2-7	NA	TRBD2	15	TRBV27	CASSFSGRDTGEQYF	TGTGCCAGCAGTTTTAGCGGGAGGGACACGGGGGAGCAGTACTTC
TRBJ2-1	NA	NA	17	TRBV28	CASSLSNRVVPYNEQFF	TGTGCCAGCAGCTTGAGTAACAGGGTAGTACCCTACAATGAGCAGTTCTTC
TRBJ1-1	NA	NA	16	TRBV11-2	CASSLDAAASNTEAFF	TGTGCCAGCAGCTTAGATGCGGCAGCCTCTAACACTGAAGCTTTCTTT
TRBJ2-7	few	TRBD1	14	TRBV3-1	CASSGQGGWEEQYF	TGTGCCAGCAGCGGACAGGGCGGATGGGAAGAGCAGTACTTC